One sample yielded the 19 T cell receptor beta chains listed below, sequenced in a study of blood T cell repertoires in COVID-19. The method was immunoSEQ multiplex PCR; TCRdb's version includes in-frame clones alone and lacks a portion of them. The repertoire holds a few hundred thousand clones, with 86% as singletons. Sequenced sample: peripheral blood. These receptors were obtained from a young man with active or convalescent COVID-19.

The chain joins TRBV2 to TRBJ2-1, with D hard to call. The CDR3 runs to 11 residues. Per the germline V gene, CDR1 is SNHLY and CDR2 is FYNNEI. V was clipped by 7 bases and J by 9 bases, with 10 bases between them. CDR3 sequence: CASTMSSEQFF. CDR3 DNA sequence: TGTGCCAGCACGATGTCTAGTGAGCAGTTCTTC.

This clone was seen once. The rearrangement links TRBV5-6 to TRBJ2-2; no clear D. Germline V gives CDR1 SGHDT, CDR2 YYEEEE. The CDR3 totals 12 residues. V lost 4 bases, J lost 6 bases, and 7 bases lay in between. Here the CDR3 DNA reads TGTGCCAGCAGCCCTCGGGCCGGGGAGCTGTTTTTT. Its protein is CASSPRAGELFF.

The chain is built from TRBV6-1 and TRBJ2-3; D is perhaps TRBD1 (5 bases). V gave up 4 bases and J gave up 4 bases, with 24 bases separating them. The CDR3 covers 18 residues. Germline V gives CDR1 MNHNS, CDR2 SASEGT. The CDR3 DNA follows: TGTGCCAGCAGTGTTCGTTTCCTAGGGGTGGGCCGAGCAGATACGCAGTATTTT. It yields the protein CASSVRFLGVGRADTQYF.

The V call is TRBV2, the J call TRBJ2-1, with D possibly matching TRBD2 (6 bases). The CDR3 covers 14 residues. Germline V gene sequence: CDR1 SNHLY, CDR2 FYNNEI. Trimming left V 4 bases short and J 8 bases short, with 15 bases between. The CDR3 spells CASSVAASWDEQFF. Written as DNA, the CDR3 is TGTGCCAGCAGTGTAGCGGCTAGCTGGGATGAGCAGTTCTTC.

The J gene is TRBJ2-7, the V gene TRBV4-3, with D maybe TRBD1 (5 bases). The CDR3 consists of 14 residues. Germline CDR1 is LGHNA and CDR2 is YSLEER. V was shortened by 4 bases and J by 2 bases, with 12 bases between the two germline ends. The CDR3 spells CASSLREGAYEQYF. CDR3 in DNA: TGCGCCAGCAGCCTAAGGGAAGGGGCCTACGAGCAGTACTTC.

CDR3 amino acids: CASSQDRAGELFF. CDR3 nucleotides: TGTGCCAGCAGCCAAGACAGGGCCGGGGAGCTGTTTTTT. This chain joins TRBV4-2 and TRBJ2-2; perhaps TRBD1 as D (5 bases). In germline, CDR1 is LGHNA, CDR2 YNFKEQ. The CDR3 runs 13 residues. V was cut by 0 bases and J by 6 bases, with 5 bases left in between.

The V call is TRBV11-3, the J call TRBJ2-2; 8 nucleotides agree with TRBD2. The V gene's germline CDR1 is SGHNT and CDR2 YENEEA. The CDR3 sequence is 16 residues long. The J segment lost 2 bases and the V segment lost 3 bases, leaving 5 bases of the junction unmatched. The CDR3 DNA is TGTGCCAGCAGCTTGCAAGCGGGAGCAAACACCGGGGAGCTGTTTTTT. Translating it yields CASSLQAGANTGELFF. Drawing the rest from reference TRBV11-3 and TRBJ2-2, the complete variable domain is EAGVVQSPRYKIIEKKQPVAFWCNPISGHNTLYWYLQNLGQGPELLIRYENEEAVDDSQLPKDRFSAERLKGVDSTLKIQPAELGDSAVYLCASSLQAGANTGELFFGEGSRLTVL.

The chain combines TRBV19 with TRBJ2-2, with 7 positions matching TRBD1. Germline assignment: CDR1 LNHDA and CDR2 SQIVND (reference sequence). J gave up 3 bases and V 6 bases, and 4 bases lay outside the gene matches. The CDR3 length is 14 residues. CDR3 region: CASSWDSHTGELFF. CDR3 coding DNA: TGTGCCAGTAGCTGGGACAGCCACACCGGGGAGCTGTTTTTT.

This clone was recorded a few times. The V gene is TRBV11-1, the J gene TRBJ1-1; 9 bases fit TRBD1. Germline lookup yields CDR1 SGHAT and CDR2 FQDESV (reference sequence). Trimming removed 8 bases from V and 4 bases from J; junction bases left unmatched: 5. This CDR3 region has 13 residues. The CDR3 DNA reads TGTGCCAGCCTACAGGGGGCTTCCACTGAAGCTTTCTTT. Its protein is CASLQGASTEAFF.

The chain is built from TRBV6-5 and TRBJ1-2; the D gene is possibly TRBD1 (5 bases). The CDR3 is 13 residues long. Germline values: CDR1 MNHEY, CDR2 SVGAGI. The ends were cut back, 5 bases at V and 4 bases at J, with 11 bases in the middle. The DNA of the CDR3 is TGTGCCAGCAGTAAGGGACTCACCTATGGCTACACCTTC. Translated: CASSKGLTYGYTF.

J is TRBJ2-2 and V is TRBV9; D gene unclear. The CDR3 loop spans 15 amino acids. V was clipped by 1 base and J by 6 bases, with 13 bases between them. Germline CDR1 is SGDLS and CDR2 is YYNGEE. CDR3 amino acids: CASSVYPALAGELFF. The CDR3 nucleotides are TGTGCCAGCAGCGTATATCCCGCCCTAGCCGGGGAGCTGTTTTTT.

The CDR3 DNA is TGTGCCAGCAGCGACAGGGACCGTTTTGAAGCTTTCTTT. It specifies CASSDRDRFEAFF. The chain is built from TRBV11-1 and TRBJ1-1, with TRBD1 matching 7 bases. The CDR3 length is 13 residues. V shed 5 bases, J shed 7 bases, and the junction held 7 bases outside the gene matches. CDR1 SGHAT and CDR2 FQDESV come from the germline V gene (reference sequence).

The chain is built from TRBV6-2 or TRBV6-3 and TRBJ1-2; D is undetermined. Germline-derived CDR1 and CDR2 are MNHEY and SVGEGT. The CDR3 length is 12 residues. Trimming removed 5 bases from V and 4 bases from J, with 8 bases in between. The CDR3 DNA reads TGTGCCAGCAGTGCACAGATCTATGGCTACACCTTC. It specifies CASSAQIYGYTF.

The count of this clone is one. The chain employs TRBV6-5 and TRBJ2-4, with D perhaps TRBD2 (6 bases). Germline V gene sequence: CDR1 MNHEY, CDR2 SVGAGI. This CDR3 region has 12 residues. V lost 8 bases, J lost 9 bases, and 14 bases lay in between. CDR3 in amino acids: CASQTEGGIQYF. CDR3 nucleotides: TGTGCCAGCCAGACGGAGGGTGGCATTCAGTACTTC.

A few counts support this clone. This sequence joins TRBV11-3 and TRBJ1-2, with 9 bases aligning to TRBD1. Unmatched junction bases numbered 4, after V lost 5 bases and J lost 6 bases. Germline V CDR1 and CDR2: SGHNT, YENEEA. CDR3 size: 13 residues. The CDR3 protein is CASSRDRVDGYTF. The CDR3 DNA reads TGTGCCAGCAGCCGGGACAGGGTGGATGGCTACACCTTC.

This chain connects TRBV6-2 or TRBV6-3 to TRBJ1-3; 7 nucleotides line up with TRBD1. The CDR3 loop spans 13 amino acids. The junction had 7 bases not matched to a gene; V was cut back by 4 bases and J by 10 bases. Germline V gene lookup returns CDR1 MNHEY and CDR2 SVGEGT. CDR3 DNA: TGTGCCAGCAGTTCCGACAGGGATGGAACCATATATTTT. Protein: CASSSDRDGTIYF.

V is TRBV2 and J is TRBJ2-7; TRBD2 aligns across 8 bases. The CDR3 extends over 12 amino acids. J gave up 4 bases and V 6 bases, and 2 bases lay outside the gene matches. Germline V gene data show CDR1 as SNHLY and CDR2 as FYNNEI. CDR3 sequence: CASSTSGYEQYF. CDR3 DNA: TGTGCCAGCAGCACTAGCGGTTACGAGCAGTACTTC.

The rearrangement uses TRBV28 and TRBJ1-4; D is possibly TRBD1 (6 bases). The CDR3 has 16 residues. Per germline, CDR1 MDHEN and CDR2 SYDVKM. Trimming left V 4 bases short and J 6 bases short, with 18 bases between. CDR3 nucleotide sequence: TGTGCCAGCAGTTATTGGGACATCTCATTTTATGAAAAACTGTTTTTT. Encoded protein: CASSYWDISFYEKLFF. Using reference TRBV28 and TRBJ1-4 for the parts outside the CDR3, the full variable domain is DVKVTQSSRYLVKRTGEKVFLECVQDMDHENMFWYRQDPGLGLRLIYFSYDVKMKEKGDIPEGYSVSREKKERFSLILESASTNQTSMYLCASSYWDISFYEKLFFGSGTQLSVL.

The J gene is TRBJ2-7, the V gene TRBV12-3 or TRBV12-4; TRBD1 might be the D (5 bases). V was pared by 8 bases and J by 1 base, with 9 bases between. The CDR3 is made up of 12 amino acids. The CDR3 loop reads CASRQGSYEQYF. The CDR3 DNA follows: TGTGCCAGCCGGCAGGGATCCTACGAGCAGTACTTC.